This T cell receptor beta chain stems from a study of blood T cell repertoires in COVID-19. Study-level information: Some COVID-19 samples were acute and others convalescent; all came from the United States, Italy and Spain. T cells, B-cell-depleted T cells, or PBMCs provided the cDNA or gDNA that served as material.

Germline V gene lookup returns CDR1 DFQATT and CDR2 SNEGSKA (reference sequence). The CDR3 is 11 residues long. V dropped 7 bases and J dropped 5 bases, with 11 bases sitting between them. As originally analysed: Amplifying reference gene primers gave estimates of nucleated cell counts. TCRdb's table, derived via immunoSEQ multiplex PCR, lists solely in-frame clones and lacks some. Clonal size and the V and J genes are those of that table, whereas D and trimming came from the DNA. Of some 130,000 clones in the sample, 75% to 90% were seen once. The clonotype was recovered from a human donor in a cohort sampled during active COVID-19. The chain uses TRBV20-1 and TRBJ1-1; D is perhaps TRBD1 (5 bases). Sequencing was performed on peripheral blood. The chain's CDR3 is CSVYRWTEAFF. Written as DNA, the CDR3 is TGCAGTGTATACAGGTGGACTGAAGCTTTCTTT.